This T cell receptor (beta chain) was sequenced for a study of T cells in Graves' hyperthyroidism and ophthalmopathy. The investigators amplified TCR beta CDR3 regions from RNA transcripts. The TCR CDR3 was amplified in a first-round RT-PCR using the HTBI primer set. One entry per CDR3 protein results from TCRdb running MiXCR on the multiplex PCR reads. The sample lists a few hundred thousand distinct CDR3 sequences; 20% to 25% were seen once. This CDR3 is 18 amino acids long. V was trimmed by 1 base and J by 1 base, leaving 17 bases between them. Germline CDR1 is LGHDT and CDR2 is YNNKEL (reference sequence). This clonotype appeared many times. The antigen is undetermined. Patients aged 18 to 65 had newly diagnosed hyperthyroidism that had lasted under 2 months. Together with thyroid ultrasound, orbital computed tomography, serum thyroxine and TRAb, clinical symptoms were used for diagnoses. Study conclusions and caveats: Before onset, ophthalmopathy was predicted by the model a median around 6 months earlier. Most thyroid clonotypes with frequency above 0.001 were detected in blood.

This clonotype originated in a man in his fifties with Graves' hyperthyroidism. The chain carries TRBV3-1 and TRBJ1-5; D uncertain. Sample: blood. The CDR3 DNA follows: TGTGCCAGCAGCCAAGGAAAGTCGGCAGAGGGAAGCAATCAGCCCCAGCATTTT. This codes for CASSQGKSAEGSNQPQHF.